The text below deals with one TCR beta chain. The data were obtained in a study of T cell changes during pregnancy in multiple sclerosis. TCRdb's table, derived via immunoSEQ multiplex PCR, lists solely in-frame clones and lacks some. This table has around 38,000 clones, roughly 91% appearing once. This CDR3 has 13 amino acids. Germline loops: CDR1 SNHLY, CDR2 FYNNEI. The source was CD8+ T cells from peripheral blood mononuclear cells, collected in the second trimester of pregnancy. The sequence derives from a female donor with multiple sclerosis, enrolled in a pregnancy study. The chain employs TRBV2 and TRBJ2-1, with TRBD2 matching 7 bases. Written as DNA, the CDR3 is TGTGCTCGGCGGAGCGGGGACTACAATGAGCAGTTCTTC. Translated, it gives CARRSGDYNEQFF.